The 26 T cell receptor beta chains presented below share a single source sample, sequenced in a study of blood T cell repertoires in COVID-19. The assay was immunoSEQ multiplex PCR, and TCRdb's table has in-frame clones only and misses some. In the table there are about 250,000 clones, over 70% of which are singletons. Sequenced input: peripheral blood. These receptors originate from a man older than 75 with acute or convalescent COVID-19.

The chain has TRBV18 and TRBJ2-3; possible D gene TRBD2, 7 bases. The CDR3 spans 16 residues. V was cut by 6 bases and J by 7 bases, with 23 bases left in between. The germline V gene encodes CDR1 KGHSH and CDR2 LQKENI. The CDR3 here is CASSAGAGVPKNTQYF. CDR3 sequence (DNA): TGTGCCAGCTCCGCGGGGGCTGGGGTACCCAAGAATACGCAGTATTTT.

The J gene is TRBJ2-7, the V gene TRBV28, with 9 bases aligning to TRBD1. The CDR3 extends over 16 amino acids. V was pared by 6 bases and J by 5 bases, with 14 bases of the junction left unmatched. The germline CDR1 and CDR2 sequences are MDHEN and SYDVKM. The CDR3 DNA reads TGTGCCAGCAGCCCTCCCCCGGGACAGGGTAGCAACGAGCAGTACTTC. It yields the protein CASSPPPGQGSNEQYF.

V and J are TRBV3-1 (or the pseudogene TRBV3-2) and TRBJ2-2; 9 bases line up with TRBD2. The CDR3 covers 15 residues. The junction had 11 bases not matched to a gene; V was cut back by 10 bases and J by 5 bases. Looked up from germline, CDR1 is LGHDT and CDR2 is YNNKEL (reference sequence). Here the CDR3 reads CATSFSGRRTGELFF. As DNA, the CDR3 is TGTGCCACAAGCTTTAGCGGGAGACGGACCGGGGAGCTGTTTTTT.

V and J are TRBV24-1 and TRBJ2-1; 7 positions match TRBD1. There are 14 residues in the CDR3. The germline CDR1 and CDR2 sequences are KGHDR and SFDVKD. V dropped 3 bases and J dropped 7; count of bases not matched to a gene: 5. The DNA for the CDR3 is TGTGCCACCAGTGATGAGACAGGGATTAATGAGCAGTTCTTC. This encodes CATSDETGINEQFF.

The chain has TRBV10-3 and TRBJ2-7, with TRBD2 matching over 9 bases. J lost 2 bases, V lost 4 bases, and 3 bases had no gene match. CDR1 is ENHRY and CDR2 is SYGVKD in the germline V gene. This CDR3 comprises 14 residues. CDR3 loop: CAISASGATYEQYF. The CDR3 nucleotides read TGTGCCATCAGTGCTAGCGGGGCGACCTACGAGCAGTACTTC.

V gene TRBV2 combines with J gene TRBJ2-5; 8 bases match TRBD2. The CDR3 consists of 14 residues. Germline V gives CDR1 SNHLY, CDR2 FYNNEI. Trimming cost V 0 bases and J 7 bases; bases outside gene matches: 4. CDR3 coding DNA: TGTGCCAGCAGTGAAGCCGGGAGGGGACGGACCCAGTACTTC. Its translation is CASSEAGRGRTQYF.

The chain combines TRBV6-5 with TRBJ1-2, with 9 positions matching TRBD1. This CDR3 spans 14 amino acids. The germline gives CDR1 MNHEY, CDR2 SVGAGI. J was trimmed by 7 bases and V by 6 bases; bases with no gene match: 9. CDR3 nucleotide sequence: TGTGCCAGCAGGAGTACAGGGGGCGTAATTGGCTACACCTTC. Amino acid sequence: CASRSTGGVIGYTF.

The chain couples TRBV11-3 to TRBJ1-1; 7 nucleotides match TRBD1. CDR1 and CDR2 (germline): SGHNT, YENEEA. There are 14 residues in the CDR3. The J segment lost 5 bases and the V segment lost 5 bases, leaving 8 bases of the junction unmatched. CDR3 amino acids: CASSGEGARTEAFF. DNA for the CDR3: TGTGCCAGCAGCGGCGAGGGGGCGCGGACTGAAGCTTTCTTT.

This clone was recorded a few times. The V call is TRBV28, the J call TRBJ1-5; D gene ambiguous. The V end was cut by 4 bases, the J end by 6 bases, with 7 bases between. The CDR3 extends over 12 amino acids. Germline CDR1 reads MDHEN; CDR2 reads SYDVKM. In DNA form, the CDR3 reads TGTGCCAGCAGTTCCGAGCTTCAGCCCCAGCATTTT. It translates to CASSSELQPQHF.

This clone was detected a few times. V is TRBV6-4 and J is TRBJ1-6, with 9 bases matching TRBD1. CDR1 MRHNA and CDR2 SNTAGT come from the germline V gene. This CDR3 is built from 15 residues. After removal of 3 bases from V and 13 bases from J, the junction contained 10 bases not matched to a gene. The DNA of the CDR3 is TGTGCCAGCAGTGAAGAAAAGGACAGGGGATTTCCCCTCCACTTT. It encodes CASSEEKDRGFPLHF.

The count of this clone is one. This chain joins TRBV6-5 and TRBJ1-2, with 9 bases lining up with TRBD1. Germline assignment: CDR1 MNHEY and CDR2 SVGAGI. J gave up 7 bases and V 7 bases, and 10 bases lay outside the gene matches. This CDR3 has 14 amino acids. CDR3 loop: CASTSGQGRAGYTF. The CDR3 region has the DNA TGTGCCAGCACTTCCGGACAGGGGAGGGCTGGCTACACCTTC.

This clone was detected only once. Other nucleotide sequences from this sample produce the same CDR3. The V and J genes are TRBV29-1 and TRBJ2-1; TRBD2 matches 9 bases. Germline V gives CDR1 SQVTM, CDR2 ANQGSEA. The ends lost 4 bases at V and 6 bases at J; junction bases unmatched: 7. This CDR3 spans 14 amino acids. In DNA, the CDR3 is TGCAGCGTTGCGGTCGCGGGAGGGCCCAATGAGCAGTTCTTC. Translated, it gives CSVAVAGGPNEQFF.

The chain couples TRBV5-1 to TRBJ2-1; 10 nucleotides line up with TRBD2. The CDR3 contains 13 residues. Germline values: CDR1 SGHRS, CDR2 YFSETQ. Trimming cost V 4 bases and J 10 bases; bases outside gene matches: 5. This chain's CDR3 is CASSDGLAVEQFF. The CDR3 coding sequence is TGCGCCAGCAGCGACGGACTAGCGGTAGAGCAGTTCTTC.

The chain links TRBV24-1 to TRBJ1-6; D call uncertain. The CDR3 totals 17 residues. Germline V gives CDR1 KGHDR, CDR2 SFDVKD. Trimming took 8 bases from V and 9 from J, leaving 25 bases between them. In nucleotides, the CDR3 is TGTGCCACCACCACTGAGCCCCCAGGTTATACGCTTTCACCCCTCCACTTT. Protein: CATTTEPPGYTLSPLHF.

J is TRBJ1-2 and V is TRBV24-1; no clear D gene. The V gene's germline CDR1 is KGHDR and CDR2 SFDVKD. The CDR3 is 12 residues long. V dropped 4 bases and J dropped 4 bases, with 6 bases sitting between them. The CDR3 DNA reads TGTGCCACCAGTGACAGCGCCTATGGCTACACCTTC. Translation: CATSDSAYGYTF.

J is TRBJ1-2 and V is TRBV6-1; D is unresolved. Germline CDR1 MNHNS, CDR2 SASEGT. V lost 0 bases to trimming and J lost 5 bases, with 10 bases between them. The CDR3 loop spans 14 amino acids. DNA for the CDR3: TGTGCCAGCAGTGAAGCACAGCCGCAATATGGCTACACCTTC. Encoded protein: CASSEAQPQYGYTF.

CDR3 in amino acids: CASSQHGWGQGTNEQFF. The CDR3 nucleotides read TGCGCCAGCAGCCAACACGGATGGGGACAGGGGACGAATGAGCAGTTCTTC. The chain is built from TRBV4-1 and TRBJ2-1; 10 nucleotides align to TRBD1. Germline V gene lookup returns CDR1 MGHRA and CDR2 YSYEKL. Trimming at V came to 2 bases and at J to 7 bases, leaving 11 bases not matched to a gene. This CDR3 contains 17 residues.

This chain links TRBV3-1 (or the pseudogene TRBV3-2) with TRBJ2-3, with 10 positions matching TRBD2. The length of the CDR3 is 20 residues. Looked up from germline, CDR1 is LGHDT and CDR2 is YNNKEL (reference sequence). Trimming cost V 0 bases and J 0 bases; bases outside gene matches: 12. In DNA form, the CDR3 reads TGTGCCAGCAGCCAAGACCGAACTAGCGGGGTGCTGATTAGCACAGATACGCAGTATTTT. This translates into CASSQDRTSGVLISTDTQYF.

CDR3 in amino acids: CASSPFGRNSYEQYF. The CDR3 coding sequence is TGTGCCAGTAGTCCCTTTGGGAGGAACTCCTACGAGCAGTACTTC. The chain recombines TRBV19 with TRBJ2-7; tentative D call: TRBD2 (6 bases). CDR1 and CDR2 from the germline V gene are LNHDA and SQIVND (reference sequence). The CDR3 runs to 15 residues. V was shortened by 5 bases and J by 0 bases, with 14 bases between the two germline ends.

This clone was observed once. The V and J genes are TRBV5-1 and TRBJ2-1; D is undetermined. CDR1 is SGHRS and CDR2 is YFSETQ in the germline V gene. There are 16 residues in the CDR3. V shed 0 bases and J shed 0 bases, with 10 bases lying between them. Written as DNA, the CDR3 is TGCGCCAGCAGCTTGGCAAGTGCCAGCTCCTACAATGAGCAGTTCTTC. This gives the protein CASSLASASSYNEQFF.

This rearrangement joins TRBV28 to TRBJ1-2; a possible D gene is TRBD1 (5 bases). V was cut by 5 bases and J by 7 bases, with 20 bases left in between. This CDR3 is 15 amino acids long. CDR1 and CDR2 from the germline V gene are MDHEN and SYDVKM. The CDR3 bases are TGTGCCAGCAGTCCCTCAGTGGGGACTTTTGTTGGCTACACCTTC. The encoded protein is CASSPSVGTFVGYTF.

This clone was seen a single time. This sequence joins TRBV14 and TRBJ2-2, with 10 bases that match TRBD1. The CDR3 spans 15 residues. Germline CDR1 SGHDN, CDR2 FVKESK. V dropped 4 bases and J dropped 5; count of bases not matched to a gene: 4. The CDR3 here is CASSPRQGATGELFF. CDR3 bases: TGTGCCAGCAGCCCGCGACAGGGGGCAACCGGGGAGCTGTTTTTT.

The rearrangement links TRBV6-4 to TRBJ1-6; tentative D call: TRBD1 (6 bases). V was cut by 4 bases and J by 0 bases, with 7 bases left in between. The germline V gene has CDR1 MRHNA and CDR2 SNTAGT. The CDR3 sequence is 15 residues long. In DNA form, the CDR3 reads TGTGCCAGCAGTGCAGGGGACTCCTATAATTCACCCCTCCACTTT. Translation: CASSAGDSYNSPLHF.

The V and J genes are TRBV7-3 and TRBJ2-7; TRBD2 agrees at 7 bases. Germline CDR1 reads SGHTA; CDR2 reads FQGTGA. V gave up 4 bases and J gave up 3 bases; unmatched junction bases: 6. The CDR3 runs to 14 residues. Written as DNA, the CDR3 is TGTGCCAGCAGCTCTGGGACTACCGACTACGAGCAGTACTTC. This translates into CASSSGTTDYEQYF.

The chain employs TRBV4-1 and TRBJ1-2; D possibly corresponds to TRBD1 (6 bases). Between the trimmed V and J ends, which lost 1 base and 4 bases, there was a span of 13 bases. Germline V gene data show CDR1 as MGHRA and CDR2 as YSYEKL. This CDR3 contains 15 residues. The CDR3 is CASSQVTGPAYGYTF. The DNA for the CDR3 is TGCGCCAGCAGCCAAGTAACAGGGCCAGCCTATGGCTACACCTTC.

This rearrangement joins TRBV2 to TRBJ1-5; 11 nucleotides align to TRBD1. This CDR3 comprises 14 residues. After removal of 10 bases from V and 2 bases from J, the junction contained 4 bases not matched to a gene. Germline CDR1 is SNHLY and CDR2 is FYNNEI. CDR3 coding DNA: TGTGCCACCGCGGGACAGGGGGGCAATCAGCCCCAGCATTTT. It translates to CATAGQGGNQPQHF. Full variable domain (outside the CDR3, taken from reference TRBV2 and TRBJ1-5): EPEVTQTPSHQVTQMGQEVILRCVPISNHLYFYWYRQILGQKVEFLVSFYNNEISEKSEIFDDQFSVERPDGSNFTLKIRSTKLEDSAMYFCATAGQGGNQPQHFGDGTRLSIL.